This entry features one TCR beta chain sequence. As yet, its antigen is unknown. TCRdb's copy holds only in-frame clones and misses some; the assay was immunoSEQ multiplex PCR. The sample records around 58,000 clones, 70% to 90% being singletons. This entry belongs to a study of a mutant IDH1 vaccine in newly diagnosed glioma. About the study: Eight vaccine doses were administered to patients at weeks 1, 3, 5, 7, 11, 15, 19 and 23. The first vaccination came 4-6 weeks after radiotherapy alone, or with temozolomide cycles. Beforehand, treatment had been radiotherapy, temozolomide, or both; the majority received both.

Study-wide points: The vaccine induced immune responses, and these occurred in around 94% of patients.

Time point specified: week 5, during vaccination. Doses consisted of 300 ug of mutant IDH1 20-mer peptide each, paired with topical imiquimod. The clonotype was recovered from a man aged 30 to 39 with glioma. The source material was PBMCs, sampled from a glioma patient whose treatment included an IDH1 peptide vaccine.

The CDR3 DNA follows: TGTGCCAGCAGTTACGGCAGCCCGATCGAAGAGTTTGGCTACACCTTC. Its translation: CASSYGSPIEEFGYTF. V usage is TRBV6-6 and J usage is TRBJ1-2, with D unresolved. The V and J ends lost 2 bases and 7 bases respectively, with 20 bases between them. CDR3 length: 16 amino acids. Germline V gene lookup returns CDR1 MNHNY and CDR2 SVGAGI (reference sequence).